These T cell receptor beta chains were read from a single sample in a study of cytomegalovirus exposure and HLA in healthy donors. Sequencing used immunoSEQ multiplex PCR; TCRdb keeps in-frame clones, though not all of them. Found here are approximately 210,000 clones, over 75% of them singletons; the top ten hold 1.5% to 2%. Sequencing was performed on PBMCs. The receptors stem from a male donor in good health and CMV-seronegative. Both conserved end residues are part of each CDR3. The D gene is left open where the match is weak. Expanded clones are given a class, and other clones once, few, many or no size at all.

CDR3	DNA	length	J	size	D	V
CASSNPMEYEQYF	TGTGCCAGCAGTAACCCGATGGAGTACGAGCAGTACTTC	13	TRBJ2-7	NA	NA	TRBV28
CASTKEDRGPADTQYF	TGTGCCAGCACGAAGGAGGACAGGGGCCCCGCAGATACGCAGTATTTT	16	TRBJ2-3	NA	TRBD1	TRBV9
CASSPLGGSNQPQHF	TGTGCCAGCTCACCCCTCGGGGGAAGCAATCAGCCCCAGCATTTT	15	TRBJ1-5	NA	NA	TRBV18
CASTTRGGSEAFF	TGTGCCAGCACCACCCGGGGGGGGAGTGAAGCTTTCTTT	13	TRBJ1-1	once	NA	TRBV7-9
CASSLFMRQSAEAFF	TGTGCCAGCAGCTTATTTATGCGGCAGAGTGCCGAAGCTTTCTTT	15	TRBJ1-1	once	NA	TRBV7-9
CSSSNSGNQPYEQYF	TGTTCCAGCAGCAACTCGGGTAATCAACCCTACGAGCAGTACTTC	15	TRBJ2-7	NA	NA	TRBV7-9
CASSVAGTPQGEQYF	TGTGCCAGCAGCGTAGCAGGAACGCCCCAAGGCGAGCAGTACTTC	15	TRBJ2-7	NA	NA	TRBV9
CASSPSGIVDQPQHF	TGTGCCAGCAGCCCCTCGGGTATCGTGGATCAGCCCCAGCATTTT	15	TRBJ1-5	NA	NA	TRBV5-6
CASSRGTEARSEAFF	TGTGCCAGCAGCCGTGGGACAGAAGCCAGATCTGAAGCTTTCTTT	15	TRBJ1-1	NA	TRBD1	TRBV7-9
CASSSSYHEQYF	TGTGCCAGCAGCTCTAGTTACCACGAGCAGTACTTC	12	TRBJ2-7	NA	NA	TRBV13
CASSLGTESGYTF	TGCGCCAGCAGCTTGGGGACAGAATCTGGCTACACCTTC	13	TRBJ1-2	NA	NA	TRBV5-1
CASSDLSGGATDTQYF	TGTGCCAGCAGTGACCTTAGCGGGGGGGCCACAGATACGCAGTATTTT	16	TRBJ2-3	few	TRBD2	TRBV6-1
CASSRDSYEQYF	TGTGCCAGCAGTCGGGACTCCTACGAGCAGTACTTC	12	TRBJ2-7	NA	NA	TRBV25-1
CASSENSGNYEQYF	TGTGCCAGTAGTGAGAACAGCGGGAACTACGAGCAGTACTTC	14	TRBJ2-7	NA	TRBD2	TRBV19
CASSPLELGGLTEAFF	TGTGCCAGCTCACCTTTGGAATTGGGGGGGCTCACTGAAGCTTTCTTT	16	TRBJ1-1	NA	NA	TRBV18
CASSLFRGRDNWEQFF	TGTGCCAGCAGCTTATTCCGAGGGCGGGATAACTGGGAGCAGTTCTTC	16	TRBJ2-1	NA	NA	TRBV7-6
CASSFAGNTIYF	TGCGCCAGCAGCTTCGCTGGAAACACCATATATTTT	12	TRBJ1-3	once	NA	TRBV4-3
CAWSVNRGMGAFF	TGTGCCTGGAGTGTGAATCGGGGGATGGGAGCTTTCTTT	13	TRBJ1-1	NA	NA	TRBV30
CASSQGGNTEAFF	TGTGCCAGCAGCCAGGGGGGTAACACTGAAGCTTTCTTT	13	TRBJ1-1	NA	NA	TRBV14
CASRATGGAGDTQYF	TGTGCCAGTAGGGCCACGGGGGGTGCAGGAGATACGCAGTATTTT	15	TRBJ2-3	NA	TRBD2	TRBV19
CAWSVGSSYEQYF	TGTGCCTGGAGTGTGGGGAGCTCCTACGAGCAGTACTTC	13	TRBJ2-7	NA	NA	TRBV30